This record covers a single TCR beta chain. Its matching antigen is unknown. This CDR3 has 16 residues. J lost 2 bases, V lost 0 bases, and 5 bases had no gene match. Germline V gene data show CDR1 as LGHDT and CDR2 as YNNKEL (reference sequence). This sample stems from a study of post-analysis software for immune sequencing data. Study overall: Recorded disease courses covered relapsing-remitting, secondary progressive and progressive-relapsing multiple sclerosis. Some patients had no subtype annotation. Study outcomes and limitations: Included in a set of roughly five TRBV segments more frequent in patients than controls were TRBV5-6, TRBV5-1 and TRBV20-1. With F measure, samples from one preparation batch clustered together strongly.

Unique molecular identifiers were carried by the TCR beta cDNA libraries. MiXCR, applied by TCRdb to the PCR reads, yields one record per CDR3 protein. The sample shows hundreds of thousands of distinct CDR3 sequences, roughly 58% of them seen only once. Material: blood. The TCR sequence derives from a girl between 10 and 17 years old with multiple sclerosis. The V gene is TRBV3-1, the J gene TRBJ2-7; 9 nucleotides agree with TRBD2. The CDR3 region has the DNA TGTGCCAGCAGCCAAGATAAAAGCGGGGGGCCCTACGAGCAGTACTTC. This codes for CASSQDKSGGPYEQYF.